This T cell receptor (beta chain) is drawn from a study of shared T cell receptors in the human thymus. V shed 6 bases and J 8 bases; nucleotides not matched to a gene: 13. Germline assignment: CDR1 MRHNA and CDR2 SNTAGT. The CDR3 consists of 15 residues. TCRdb keeps only in-frame clones here, not all; method: immunoSEQ multiplex PCR. The profile shows 500,000 to 550,000 clones, 75% to 85% of them singletons. The data also belong to a second study, concerning human thymus T cells.

The chain is built from TRBV6-4 and TRBJ2-1; 7 nucleotides match TRBD2. Sequencing used thymocytes. The receptor was derived from a boy in the first two years of life with a congenital heart defect. CDR3 in amino acids: CASSAQTSVSDEQFF. DNA of the CDR3: TGTGCCAGCAGCGCCCAAACTAGCGTGAGCGATGAGCAGTTCTTC.